These 21 T cell receptor beta chains share one sample of origin, sequenced in a study of beta chain features in type 1 diabetes. Study-wide findings and caveats: Within each of all four CD4+ subsets, Type 1 diabetes patients had TCRB CDR3s that were moderately but significantly shorter.

Investigators reverse transcribed all isolated RNA, so they sequenced expressed TCRB transcripts. TCRdb keeps only in-frame clones here, not all; method: immunoSEQ multiplex PCR. The sample shows 50,000 or so clones, roughly 39% of them seen only once. Their specific antigens are unknown. Sequencing was carried out using Tregs from blood. These TCRs come from a man aged 30 to 45 with type 1 diabetes.

There are a few counts of this clone. The chain couples TRBV6-1 to TRBJ2-2; TRBD2 agrees at 8 bases. The CDR3 sequence is 15 residues long. CDR1 is MNHNS and CDR2 is SASEGT in the germline V gene. Trimming cost V 2 bases and J 6 bases; bases outside gene matches: 5. This CDR3 is CASSESGGGAGELFF. CDR3 sequence (DNA): TGTGCCAGCAGTGAATCCGGGGGGGGTGCCGGGGAGCTGTTTTTT.

The rearrangement links TRBV2 to TRBJ2-6; D remains unclear. Trimming cost V 6 bases and J 4 bases, with 16 bases left between them. Per the germline V gene, CDR1 is SNHLY and CDR2 is FYNNEI. CDR3 length: 16 amino acids. The CDR3 protein is CASSLLLLTGANVLTF. In nucleotides, the CDR3 is TGTGCCAGCAGCCTCCTTCTCCTAACCGGGGCCAACGTCCTGACTTTC.

The rearrangement uses TRBV5-6 and TRBJ2-1; 10 positions match TRBD2. V lost 6 bases to trimming and J lost 0 bases; unmatched junction nucleotides: 9. Germline loops: CDR1 SGHDT, CDR2 YYEEEE. There are 17 residues in the CDR3. CDR3 nucleotide sequence: TGTGCCAGCACGGGACTAGCGTCTCCCAGCTCCTACAATGAGCAGTTCTTC. This sequence encodes CASTGLASPSSYNEQFF.

This clone showed up just a few times. The chain employs TRBV2 and TRBJ2-7; D unresolved. The CDR3 is 14 amino acids. V lost 6 bases and J lost 0, with 12 bases in between. Germline V CDR1 and CDR2: SNHLY, FYNNEI. This CDR3 is CASRPVTRSYEQYF. CDR3 in DNA: TGTGCCAGCAGACCAGTGACACGCTCCTACGAGCAGTACTTC.

In this sample, this clone turned up a few times. Written as DNA, the CDR3 is TGTGCCATCAGACCCGGACAGGCGGATGAAAAACTGTTTTTT. As protein: CAIRPGQADEKLFF. This chain uses TRBV10-3 with TRBJ1-4, with 7 bases identical to TRBD1. The CDR3 loop spans 14 amino acids. V shed 6 bases and J 6 bases; nucleotides not matched to a gene: 7. CDR1 and CDR2 (germline): ENHRY, SYGVKD.

This chain links TRBV4-2 with TRBJ2-1; D is unresolved. The length of the CDR3 is 16 residues. V lost 0 bases, J lost 4 bases, and 13 bases lay in between. From germline, CDR1 is LGHNA and CDR2 YNFKEQ. The CDR3 DNA reads as TGTGCCAGCAGCCAAGATCCAGGTGGCACGTACAATGAGCAGTTCTTC. The encoded protein is CASSQDPGGTYNEQFF.

The table lists this clone with a few counts. This chain links TRBV5-6 with TRBJ2-7; D is undetermined. The ends were cut back, 4 bases at V and 1 base at J, with 12 bases in the middle. The length of the CDR3 is 14 residues. Germline V CDR1 and CDR2: SGHDT, YYEEEE. The CDR3 nucleotides are TGTGCCAGCAGCCGAAGTGACTTTTCCTACGAGCAGTACTTC. It encodes CASSRSDFSYEQYF.

Note on this clone: The junction shows a germline mismatch at one end, possibly a read error. The chain is built from TRBV18 and TRBJ2-3, with 8 bases lining up with TRBD1. Germline lookup yields CDR1 KGHSH and CDR2 LQKENI. This CDR3 region has 15 residues. The CDR3 bases are TGTGCCAGCTCACTCACGACAGGGGCTACAGATACGCAGTGTTTT. Amino acid sequence: CASSLTTGATDTQCF.

J is TRBJ2-1 and V is TRBV5-1; 9 bases agree with TRBD2. The CDR3 has 15 amino acids. Trimming removed 1 base from V and 10 bases from J; junction bases left unmatched: 9. Germline assignment: CDR1 SGHRS and CDR2 YFSETQ. Here the CDR3 reads CASSLSLAGWGEQFF. The CDR3 region has the DNA TGCGCCAGCAGCTTGTCCCTAGCGGGATGGGGGGAGCAGTTCTTC.

This rearrangement joins TRBV19 to TRBJ2-7, with 7 bases aligning to TRBD2. There are 16 residues in the CDR3. V shed 1 base and J 5 bases; nucleotides not matched to a gene: 11. Germline V gives CDR1 LNHDA, CDR2 SQIVND (reference sequence). CDR3 residues: CASSIGGGGSIHEQYF. DNA for the CDR3: TGTGCCAGTAGTATAGGGGGAGGCGGGAGCATCCACGAGCAGTACTTC.

The rearrangement links TRBV6-1 to TRBJ2-6; tentative D call: TRBD1 (5 bases). The length of the CDR3 is 15 residues. V was pared by 10 bases and J by 0 bases, with 13 bases between. The germline gives CDR1 MNHNS, CDR2 SASEGT. As DNA, the CDR3 is TGTGCCACAGGGTCAGGAGACTCTGGGGCCAACGTCCTGACTTTC. The encoded protein is CATGSGDSGANVLTF.

The chain carries TRBV18 and TRBJ1-1, with D tentatively TRBD1 (6 bases). This CDR3 has 17 residues. V was clipped by 5 bases and J by 1 base, with 20 bases between them. Germline-derived CDR1 and CDR2 are KGHSH and LQKENI. The CDR3 region is CASSADSPYIQNTEAFF. The DNA of the CDR3 is TGTGCCAGCTCAGCGGACAGTCCATACATACAGAACACTGAAGCTTTCTTT.

This clone has a handful of counts. This sequence joins TRBV29-1 and TRBJ2-1, with TRBD2 matching 13 bases. CDR3 length: 14 amino acids. The germline V gene encodes CDR1 SQVTM and CDR2 ANQGSEA. The J segment lost 8 bases and the V segment lost 4 bases, leaving 5 bases of the junction unmatched. CDR3 residues: CSVARTSGSDEQFF. CDR3 DNA sequence: TGCAGCGTTGCCCGGACTAGCGGGAGCGATGAGCAGTTCTTC.

This clone was counted many times. This chain uses TRBV28 with TRBJ1-1; D unclear. CDR3 length: 11 amino acids. V dropped 8 bases and J dropped 2 bases, with 6 bases sitting between them. CDR1 is MDHEN, CDR2 SYDVKM, per germline. The CDR3 sequence is CASLVNTEAFF. The CDR3 nucleotides are TGTGCCAGCCTCGTCAACACTGAAGCTTTCTTT.

The V and J genes are TRBV5-4 and TRBJ2-5; 9 bases are a match to TRBD1. Trimming removed 4 bases from V and 7 bases from J; junction bases left unmatched: 14. Germline loops: CDR1 SGHNT, CDR2 YYREEE (reference sequence). This CDR3 contains 16 residues. DNA for the CDR3: TGTGCCAGCAGCCCGGGTTTCAGGGACAGGGTCGGGACCCAGTACTTC. It translates to CASSPGFRDRVGTQYF.

The chain joins TRBV5-1 to TRBJ2-5, with TRBD1 as a possible D gene (6 bases). The end of the DNA aligns better with TRBJ2-7, so the J call may be wrong. The CDR3 runs to 16 residues. Germline V CDR1 and CDR2: SGHRS, YFSETQ. The CDR3 region is CASSSSTGTRRYEQYF. The CDR3 bases are TGCGCCAGCAGCTCCTCCACCGGGACACGGCGCTACGAGCAGTACTTC.

V and J are TRBV18 and TRBJ1-4; TRBD1 agrees at 7 bases. V dropped 3 bases and J dropped 8; count of bases not matched to a gene: 9. The CDR3 spans 15 residues. Germline loops: CDR1 KGHSH, CDR2 LQKENI. The CDR3 nucleotides are TGTGCCAGCTCACCTCAACAGGGGAAGGGCGAAAAACTGTTTTTT. This sequence encodes CASSPQQGKGEKLFF.

This clone showed up just once. The CDR3 loop is CASSLQGPGELFF. The DNA of the CDR3 is TGTGCCAGTAGCCTACAGGGCCCCGGGGAGCTGTTTTTT. The chain uses TRBV19 and TRBJ2-2; weak D call: TRBD1 (6 bases). V lost 6 bases, J lost 6 bases, and 11 bases lay in between. This CDR3 has 13 amino acids. The germline V gene encodes CDR1 LNHDA and CDR2 SQIVND (reference sequence).

The CDR3, as DNA: TGCGCCAGCAGCCCCGGATCAGGGGACAACACTGAAGCTTTCTTT. Encoded protein: CASSPGSGDNTEAFF. The gene calls are TRBV5-1 and TRBJ1-1, with D possibly matching TRBD1 (6 bases). This CDR3 has 15 residues. Germline values: CDR1 SGHRS, CDR2 YFSETQ. V was pared by 4 bases and J by 2 bases, with 15 bases between.

V gene TRBV28 combines with J gene TRBJ2-6; the D gene is possibly TRBD2 (6 bases). V was shortened by 3 bases and J by 0 bases, with 6 bases between the two germline ends. CDR3 length: 15 residues. The germline gives CDR1 MDHEN, CDR2 SYDVKM. The CDR3 nucleotides read TGTGCCAGCAGTTTTAGCGGCTCTGGGGCCAACGTCCTGACTTTC. It specifies CASSFSGSGANVLTF. The complete variable domain, with remaining parts taken from reference TRBV28 and TRBJ2-6, reads DVKVTQSSRYLVKRTGEKVFLECVQDMDHENMFWYRQDPGLGLRLIYFSYDVKMKEKGDIPEGYSVSREKKERFSLILESASTNQTSMYLCASSFSGSGANVLTFGAGSRLTVL.

The chain combines TRBV7-2 with TRBJ2-5, with 8 bases fitting TRBD2. The length of the CDR3 is 16 residues. V dropped 6 bases and J dropped 4; count of bases not matched to a gene: 13. CDR1 and CDR2 (germline): SGHTA, FQGNSA. CDR3 protein: CASRLSGGRPLETQYF. Here the CDR3 DNA reads TGTGCCAGCAGACTCTCGGGCGGGAGGCCCTTAGAGACCCAGTACTTC. The full variable domain, completed using reference TRBV7-2 and TRBJ2-5, is GAGVSQSPSNKVTEKGKDVELRCDPISGHTALYWYRQSLGQGLEFLIYFQGNSAPDKSGLPSDRFSAERTGGSVSTLTIQRTQQEDSAVYLCASRLSGGRPLETQYFGPGTRLLVL.